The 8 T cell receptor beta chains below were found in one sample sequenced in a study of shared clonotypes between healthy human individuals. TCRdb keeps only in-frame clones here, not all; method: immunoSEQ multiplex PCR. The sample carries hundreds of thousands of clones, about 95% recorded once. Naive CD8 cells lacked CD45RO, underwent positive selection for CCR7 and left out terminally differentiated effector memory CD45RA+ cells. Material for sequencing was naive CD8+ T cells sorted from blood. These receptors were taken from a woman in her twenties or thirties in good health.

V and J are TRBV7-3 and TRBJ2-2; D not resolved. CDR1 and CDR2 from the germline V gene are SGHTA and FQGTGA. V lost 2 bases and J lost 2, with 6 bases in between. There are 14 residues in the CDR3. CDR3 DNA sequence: TGTGCCAGCAGCTTACTAGGAAACACCGGGGAGCTGTTTTTT. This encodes CASSLLGNTGELFF.

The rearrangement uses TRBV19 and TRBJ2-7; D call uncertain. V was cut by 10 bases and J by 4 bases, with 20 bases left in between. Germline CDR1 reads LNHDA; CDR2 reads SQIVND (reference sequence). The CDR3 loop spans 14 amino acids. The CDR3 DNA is TGTGCCACCGCCTCCGGGTCCCCTTCGTACGAGCAGTACTTC. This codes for CATASGSPSYEQYF.

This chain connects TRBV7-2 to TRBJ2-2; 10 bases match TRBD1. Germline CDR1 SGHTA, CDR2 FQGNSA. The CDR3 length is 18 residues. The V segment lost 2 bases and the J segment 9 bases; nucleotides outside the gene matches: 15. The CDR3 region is CASSLRGQGTVLGRELFF. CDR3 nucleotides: TGTGCCAGCAGCTTACGGGGACAGGGGACTGTCCTAGGAAGGGAGCTGTTTTTT.

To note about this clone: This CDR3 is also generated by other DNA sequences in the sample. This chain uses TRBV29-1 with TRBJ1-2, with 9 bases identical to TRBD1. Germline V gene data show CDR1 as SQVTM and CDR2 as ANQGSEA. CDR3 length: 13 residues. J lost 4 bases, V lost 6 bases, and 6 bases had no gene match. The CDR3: CSVADRGSYGYTF. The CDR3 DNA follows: TGCAGCGTAGCGGACAGGGGCAGCTATGGCTACACCTTC.

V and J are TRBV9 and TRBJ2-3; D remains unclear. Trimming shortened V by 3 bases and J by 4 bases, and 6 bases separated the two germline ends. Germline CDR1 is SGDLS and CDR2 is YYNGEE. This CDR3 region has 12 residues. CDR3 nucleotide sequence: TGTGCCAGCAGCGGCTGGGCAGATACGCAGTATTTT. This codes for CASSGWADTQYF.

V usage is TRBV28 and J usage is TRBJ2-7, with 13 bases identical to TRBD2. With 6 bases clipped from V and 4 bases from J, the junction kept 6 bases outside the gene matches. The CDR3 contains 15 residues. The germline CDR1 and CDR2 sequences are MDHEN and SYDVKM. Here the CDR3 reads CASRRTSGSWYEQYF. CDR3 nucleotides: TGTGCCAGCAGACGGACTAGCGGGAGTTGGTACGAGCAGTACTTC.

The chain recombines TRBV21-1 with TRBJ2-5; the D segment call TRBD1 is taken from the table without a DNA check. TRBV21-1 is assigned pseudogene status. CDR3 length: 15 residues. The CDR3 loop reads CASSTDRPLQETQYF. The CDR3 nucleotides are TGTGCCAGCAGCACGGACAGACCATTACAAGAGACCCAGTACTTC.

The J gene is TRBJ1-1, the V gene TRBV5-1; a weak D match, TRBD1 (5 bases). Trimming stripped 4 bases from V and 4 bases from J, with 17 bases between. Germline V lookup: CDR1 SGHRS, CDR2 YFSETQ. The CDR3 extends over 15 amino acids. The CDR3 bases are TGCGCCAGCAGCACCGGATGGGGCGGTGGCACTGAAGCTTTCTTT. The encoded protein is CASSTGWGGGTEAFF.